This passage covers 22 T cell receptor beta chains from one sample sequenced in a study of response to subunit inactivated influenza vaccine. TCRdb re-called the RT-PCR reads with MiXCR, one entry per CDR3 protein. The sample includes around 200,000 distinct CDR3 sequences, 12% of them seen just once. These data are also associated with another study on T cells expressing NK-cell markers. That source reports: TCR beta libraries carry UMIs added by 5'RACE template switching.

The sequencing here drew on CD8+ T cells sorted from PBMCs, taken 11 to 12 days after vaccination. These receptors were collected from a man in his fifties or sixties who received an inactivated influenza vaccine.

V is TRBV6-5 and J is TRBJ2-3, with D perhaps TRBD2 (6 bases). The CDR3 covers 16 residues. Germline V gene lookup returns CDR1 MNHEY and CDR2 SVGAGI. V was shortened by 4 bases and J by 0 bases, with 14 bases between the two germline ends. CDR3 in DNA: TGTGCCAGCAGTTTTGGAGGGCGGCCTAGCACAGATACGCAGTATTTT. It codes for CASSFGGRPSTDTQYF.

The rearrangement uses TRBV9 and TRBJ2-5; weak D call: TRBD1 (6 bases). The V gene lost 0 bases and the J gene lost 5 bases, with 8 bases spanning the gap. CDR1 and CDR2 (germline): SGDLS, YYNGEE. The CDR3 loop spans 13 amino acids. This CDR3 reads CASSVEGEETQYF. Written as DNA, the CDR3 is TGTGCCAGCAGCGTAGAGGGGGAGGAGACCCAGTACTTC.

The genes are TRBV14 and TRBJ2-1, with D possibly TRBD2 on 6 matching bases. Trimming took 0 bases from V and 4 from J, leaving 10 bases between them. The CDR3 runs 15 residues. Germline values: CDR1 SGHDN, CDR2 FVKESK. This chain's CDR3 is CASSQERGNYNEQFF. The DNA of the CDR3 is TGTGCCAGCAGCCAAGAGCGGGGAAATTACAATGAGCAGTTCTTC.

The chain carries TRBV19 and TRBJ1-4; no firm D call. V shed 6 bases and J shed 0 bases, with 20 bases lying between them. CDR1 is LNHDA, CDR2 SQIVND, per germline (reference sequence). The CDR3 has 18 residues. CDR3 sequence reads: CASSRNPVDLATNEKLFF. CDR3 DNA sequence: TGTGCCAGTAGCCGAAACCCTGTAGACCTTGCAACTAATGAAAAACTGTTTTTT.

The chain uses TRBV5-8 and TRBJ1-2, with TRBD1 as a possible D gene (5 bases). The V gene's germline CDR1 is SGHTS and CDR2 YDEGEE. CDR3 length: 14 residues. The germline V and J ends were trimmed by 9 bases and 4 bases, with 19 bases remaining between them. The CDR3 here is CAIQSGEQSYGYTF. The CDR3 DNA is TGTGCCATCCAGTCGGGGGAGCAGTCCTATGGCTACACCTTC.

The J gene is TRBJ1-2, the V gene TRBV29-1; D is perhaps TRBD1 (6 bases). The CDR3 spans 12 residues. V gave up 2 bases and J gave up 5 bases, with 9 bases separating them. The germline V gene encodes CDR1 SQVTM and CDR2 ANQGSEA. This chain's CDR3 is CSVEQGLYGYTF. The CDR3 coding sequence is TGCAGCGTTGAACAGGGGTTGTATGGCTACACCTTC.

This clonotype was recorded at least ten times. The V and J genes are TRBV28 and TRBJ1-1; D not certain. V lost 2 bases and J lost 0, with 4 bases in between. The CDR3 extends over 13 amino acids. Germline V gene lookup returns CDR1 MDHEN and CDR2 SYDVKM. CDR3 nucleotides: TGTGCCAGCAGTTTACATATGAACACTGAAGCTTTCTTT. This sequence encodes CASSLHMNTEAFF.

This clonotype was seen more than once but under ten times. V gene TRBV9 combines with J gene TRBJ2-1; 11 bases align to TRBD2. CDR1 and CDR2 from the germline V gene are SGDLS and YYNGEE. This CDR3 region has 16 residues. The ends lost 0 bases at V and 6 bases at J; junction bases unmatched: 5. The CDR3 loop reads CASSVGVSGGANEQFF. Here the CDR3 DNA reads TGTGCCAGCAGCGTAGGAGTTAGCGGGGGGGCCAATGAGCAGTTCTTC.

This clonotype was found a few times. The chain employs TRBV11-1 and TRBJ1-1; D ambiguous. The germline gives CDR1 SGHAT, CDR2 FQDESV (reference sequence). The V gene lost 5 bases and the J gene lost 0 bases, with 10 bases spanning the gap. CDR3 length: 14 amino acids. The CDR3 bases are TGTGCCAGCAGCCCGGACGTCATGAACACTGAAGCTTTCTTT. Translated: CASSPDVMNTEAFF.

The J gene is TRBJ1-1, the V gene TRBV7-8; D ambiguous. Germline V gives CDR1 SGHVS, CDR2 FQNEAQ. Trimming removed 0 bases at V and 4 bases at J, with 9 bases between. This CDR3 region has 14 residues. The CDR3 sequence: CASSLAPVGTEAFF. The CDR3 region has the DNA TGTGCCAGCAGCTTAGCGCCCGTGGGCACTGAAGCTTTCTTT.

This clonotype was seen more than once but under ten times. The rearrangement uses TRBV12-3 or TRBV12-4 and TRBJ2-1; unclear D gene. The CDR3 spans 15 residues. The V end lost 3 bases, the J end lost 6 bases, and 15 bases lay between the germline ends. CDR3 protein: CASSFITHLSNEQFF. In DNA form, the CDR3 reads TGTGCCAGCAGTTTTATAACCCATTTGAGCAATGAGCAGTTCTTC.

The chain links TRBV7-8 to TRBJ2-4; possibly TRBD2 for D (5 bases). The V end lost 0 bases, the J end lost 1 base, and 10 bases lay between the germline ends. Per the germline V gene, CDR1 is SGHVS and CDR2 is FQNEAQ. The CDR3 runs to 16 residues. The CDR3 protein is CASSLAAVGAKNIQYF. CDR3 coding DNA: TGTGCCAGCAGCTTAGCAGCGGTGGGGGCCAAAAACATTCAGTACTTC.

This clonotype occurred many times. This chain links TRBV27 with TRBJ2-1; 8 bases align to TRBD2. CDR3 length: 15 residues. Germline-derived CDR1 and CDR2 are MNHEY and SMNVEV (reference sequence). Trimming at V came to 2 bases and at J to 1 base, leaving 1 base not matched to a gene. The CDR3 DNA sequence: TGTGCCAGCAGTTTAGGACTAGCTTCCTACAATGAGCAGTTCTTC. Translating gives CASSLGLASYNEQFF.

This clonotype has just a few counts. The chain uses TRBV12-3 or TRBV12-4 and TRBJ1-5, with D hard to call. The CDR3 runs 14 residues. The V gene lost 1 base and the J gene lost 2 bases, with 6 bases spanning the gap. CDR3 sequence reads: CASSLDGRNQPQHF. The CDR3 DNA follows: TGTGCCAGCAGTTTAGATGGCCGCAATCAGCCCCAGCATTTT.

As DNA, the CDR3 is TGTGCCAGCAGTGAAGCGGGTCACAATCCGTTAGAAGCTTTCTTT. Encoded protein: CASSEAGHNPLEAFF. The chain combines TRBV6-1 with TRBJ1-1, with D uncertain. The germline CDR1 and CDR2 sequences are MNHNS and SASEGT. The V and J ends lost 0 bases and 8 bases respectively, with 16 bases between them. CDR3 size: 15 residues.

J is TRBJ2-5 and V is TRBV7-9, with D perhaps being TRBD1 or TRBD2 (5 bases each). This CDR3 contains 15 residues. CDR1 and CDR2 from the germline V gene are SEHNR and FQNEAQ (reference sequence). V was cut by 5 bases and J by 5 bases, with 18 bases left in between. The CDR3 coding sequence is TGTGCCAGCAGCAAAGGGACGGGGATGATGGAGACCCAGTACTTC. Amino acids: CASSKGTGMMETQYF.

This clonotype was detected many times. The chain has TRBV27 and TRBJ2-5; TRBD1 aligns across 7 bases. CDR1 is MNHEY and CDR2 is SMNVEV in the germline V gene (reference sequence). Trimming removed 5 bases from V and 2 bases from J; junction bases left unmatched: 14. This CDR3 has 17 amino acids. CDR3 in DNA: TGTGCCAGCAGTGTCACCTCCTTGACAGGGCCACAAGAGACCCAGTACTTC. This gives the protein CASSVTSLTGPQETQYF.

This clonotype was observed a few times. J is TRBJ2-1 and V is TRBV4-3; TRBD2 might be the D (6 bases). Germline CDR1 LGHNA, CDR2 YSLEER. Trimming stripped 0 bases from V and 5 bases from J, with 23 bases between. This CDR3 has 19 amino acids. The CDR3 region is CASSQDPGGTALGHNEQFF. Here the CDR3 DNA reads TGCGCCAGCAGCCAAGATCCTGGGGGGACGGCACTCGGGCACAATGAGCAGTTCTTC.

This clonotype was counted many times. The chain joins TRBV7-9 to TRBJ2-1, with D unclear. V lost 4 bases and J lost 5, with 6 bases in between. The germline V gene encodes CDR1 SEHNR and CDR2 FQNEAQ (reference sequence). CDR3 length: 12 residues. CDR3 coding DNA: TGTGCCAGCAGCTCATACAACAATGAGCAGTTCTTC. It translates to CASSSYNNEQFF.

This clonotype was observed a handful of times. This rearrangement joins TRBV6-6 to TRBJ1-1, with a possible D match to TRBD1 (6 bases). V shed 2 bases and J shed 6 bases, with 10 bases lying between them. Germline assignment: CDR1 MNHNY and CDR2 SVGAGI (reference sequence). The CDR3 has 13 residues. The CDR3 DNA follows: TGTGCCAGCAGTTACGCACAGGGTCCTGAAGCTTTCTTT. Translated: CASSYAQGPEAFF.

The gene calls are TRBV7-6 and TRBJ2-1, with D hard to call. The CDR3 has 17 amino acids. CDR1 and CDR2 from the germline V gene are SGHVS and FNYEAQ. Between the trimmed V and J ends, which lost 2 bases and 7 bases, there was a span of 21 bases. The CDR3 DNA reads TGTGCCAGCAGCTTAAGTACCGTAGCTAGTCCCACAAATGAGCAGTTCTTC. Encoded protein: CASSLSTVASPTNEQFF.

This clonotype has a count of ten or more. The V call is TRBV12-3 or TRBV12-4, the J call TRBJ2-7, with 9 positions matching TRBD2. The CDR3 contains 14 residues. V gave up 5 bases and J gave up 2 bases; unmatched junction bases: 4. CDR3 sequence: CASSPGLAAYEQYF. CDR3 bases: TGTGCCAGCAGTCCGGGACTAGCCGCCTACGAGCAGTACTTC.